This T cell receptor beta chain derives from a study of vaccination and CD4 T cells after COVID-19. Study-level background: The post-COVID sampling time was a median roughly 100 days after diagnosis, ranging from 35 to 161.

Sequence data for DNA of cultured CD4+ T cells were generated by the Oncomine TCR Beta short-read assay. TCRdb re-derived calls from the PCR reads in MiXCR, one entry per CDR3 protein. Altogether about 10,000 distinct CDR3 sequences are present, roughly 71% being singletons, with the ten largest covering approximately 10%. Trimming took 2 bases from V and 4 from J, leaving 14 bases between them. The CDR3 runs to 15 residues. Germline V gives CDR1 SNHLY, CDR2 FYNNEI. In regard to this clonotype: Its antigen is unidentified.

Stated treatment: approximately 9-day PBMC culture with coronavirus spike peptide pools or control peptides (ViraFEST assay). This TCR was recovered from a human donor who had recovered from COVID-19. The specimen sequenced was CD4+ T cells from blood, cultured in vitro. This chain links TRBV2 with TRBJ1-2; maybe TRBD1 (5 bases). CDR3 sequence: CASSESPGSIYGYTF. CDR3 sequence (DNA): TGTGCCAGCAGTGAAAGTCCAGGGTCGATCTATGGCTACACCTTC.